A single T cell receptor beta chain is shown here with its context. Its target is unknown. Only CD45RO-negative cells positively selected for CCR7 counted as naive CD8 cells, so terminally differentiated effector memory CD45RA+ cells were excluded. Study donors comprised healthy, HIV-negative adults devoid of recent acute infection or vaccination. The data are from a study of shared clonotypes between healthy human individuals. Study findings and constraints: Only blood was sampled, and tissue TCR repertoires likely differ from blood ones. Generation probabilities were higher for clonotypes shared across all four sorted-subset donors than for unshared ones. Rarefaction showed that sequencing of sorted subsets was incomplete (despite large depth).

The CDR3 spans 11 residues. V dropped 7 bases and J dropped 4 bases, with 5 bases sitting between them. CDR1 is MDHEN and CDR2 is SYDVKM in the germline V gene. The table came from immunoSEQ multiplex PCR; TCRdb's copy has only in-frame clones and leaves some out. The sample lists some 2 million clones; just under 95% were seen once. Sample: naive CD8+ T cells sorted from blood. The chain couples TRBV28 to TRBJ1-5; D is uncertain. The sequence was obtained from a man aged 18-30 years in good health. CDR3 sequence: CASTTNQPQHF. CDR3 bases: TGTGCCAGCACCACAAATCAGCCCCAGCATTTT.